This T cell receptor (beta chain) appears in the sequencing data of a study of beta chain features in type 1 diabetes. Study observations and caveats: Sequencing of cDNA might inflate the share of cells that strongly express TCR. Relative to healthy donors, patients appeared to have naive, central memory and Treg TCRB repertoires that were more similar. PCR could preferentially amplify shorter templates, alike in patients and controls. Type 1 diabetes patients had moderately but significantly shorter TCRB CDR3s in all four CD4+ subsets.

Every isolated RNA sample was fully reverse transcribed, so sequencing captured expressed TCRB transcripts. Sequencing used immunoSEQ multiplex PCR; TCRdb keeps in-frame clones, though not all of them. The sample yields some 160,000 clones, about 10% seen once. Via CD45RO/CCR7/CD25/CD127/CD95/CD27, cells of the CD4+ naive, central memory, regulatory and stem cell-like memory subsets were sorted. This clone was counted a few times. Its antigen is unknown. V was clipped by 4 bases and J by 6 bases, with 14 bases between them. CDR1 SGHTS and CDR2 YDEGEE come from the germline V gene. The CDR3 spans 14 residues.

The source is a woman between 25 and 40 years old with type 1 diabetes. The specimen sequenced was central memory CD4+ T cells from blood. The chain employs TRBV5-8 and TRBJ2-1; possibly TRBD2 for D (6 bases). The CDR3 region is CASSGDSAFNEQFF. CDR3 DNA: TGTGCCAGCAGCGGGGACTCCGCATTCAATGAGCAGTTCTTC.